The 21 T cell receptor beta chains given below trace back to one sample, sequenced in a study of beta chain features in type 1 diabetes. What these receptors recognize is not known. As every portion of the isolated RNA was reverse transcribed, the sequencing read expressed TCRB transcripts. Profiling relied on immunoSEQ multiplex PCR, and the TCRdb table lists in-frame clones only, not all of them. The sample holds around 600,000 clones, 9.5% to 15% seen once. Study conclusions and caveats: The study found moderately but significantly shorter TCRB CDR3s in all four CD4+ subsets of Type 1 diabetes patients.

Sequencing was carried out using naive CD4+ T cells from blood. Source of these receptors: a man aged 30 to 45 with type 1 diabetes.

This clone was picked up a small number of times. In the same sample, other DNA sequences code for this CDR3. The chain combines TRBV7-2 with TRBJ2-5, with unresolved D. V was clipped by 1 base and J by 2 bases, with 5 bases between them. Germline CDR1 is SGHTA and CDR2 is FQGNSA. The CDR3 runs 13 residues. Here the CDR3 reads CASSLGGQETQYF. For the CDR3, the DNA is TGTGCCAGCAGCTTAGGAGGACAAGAGACCCAGTACTTC.

This clone was counted only a few times. V and J are TRBV4-3 and TRBJ2-3, with TRBD2 matching over 7 bases. Looked up from germline, CDR1 is LGHNA and CDR2 is YSLEER. The CDR3 extends over 16 amino acids. V was clipped by 2 bases and J by 2 bases; unmatched bases: 7. In DNA, the CDR3 is TGCGCCAGCAGCCAAAATCTAGCGGTCTACACAGATACGCAGTATTTT. Protein product: CASSQNLAVYTDTQYF.

This clone was observed a few times. This sequence joins TRBV13 and TRBJ2-7; D not resolved. The CDR3 runs to 14 residues. Germline V CDR1 and CDR2: PRHDT, FYEKMQ (reference sequence). The V gene lost 1 base and the J gene lost 0 bases, with 7 bases spanning the gap. CDR3 sequence (DNA): TGTGCCAGCAGCTTAGTAGGCAACTCCTACGAGCAGTACTTC. It codes for CASSLVGNSYEQYF.

This clone was observed a handful of times. V and J are TRBV9 and TRBJ2-2; weak D call: TRBD2 (5 bases). The CDR3 is 14 amino acids. Germline lookup yields CDR1 SGDLS and CDR2 YYNGEE. V dropped 3 bases and J dropped 6 bases, with 12 bases sitting between them. The CDR3 nucleotides read TGTGCCAGCAGCGGGGGAGTAGTAGCCGGGGAGCTGTTTTTT. Encoded protein: CASSGGVVAGELFF.

J is TRBJ2-3 and V is TRBV29-1; D unclear. This CDR3 comprises 11 residues. The V end lost 3 bases, the J end lost 9 bases, and 10 bases lay between the germline ends. Per germline, CDR1 SQVTM and CDR2 ANQGSEA. CDR3 DNA: TGCAGCGTTGATTCCCAGGAGACGCAGTATTTT. It specifies CSVDSQETQYF.

Only a few counts were recorded for this clone. The chain combines TRBV9 with TRBJ2-3, with D maybe TRBD2 (6 bases). The V gene lost 2 bases and the J gene lost 2 bases, with 15 bases spanning the gap. Germline CDR1 SGDLS, CDR2 YYNGEE. CDR3 length: 16 residues. The DNA of the CDR3 is TGTGCCAGCAGCGTTAGAGGGGACTTATACACAGATACGCAGTATTTT. Its translation: CASSVRGDLYTDTQYF.

The table lists this clone with a few counts. The chain recombines TRBV2 with TRBJ2-5; 7 positions match TRBD1. CDR1 is SNHLY and CDR2 is FYNNEI in the germline V gene. The CDR3 is 15 residues long. V dropped 5 bases and J dropped 4; count of bases not matched to a gene: 10. CDR3 nucleotide sequence: TGTGCCAGCAGTAATCTACAGGGGATCGGAGAGACCCAGTACTTC. Residues: CASSNLQGIGETQYF. Filled out from reference TRBV2 and TRBJ2-5, the complete variable domain reads EPEVTQTPSHQVTQMGQEVILRCVPISNHLYFYWYRQILGQKVEFLVSFYNNEISEKSEIFDDQFSVERPDGSNFTLKIRSTKLEDSAMYFCASSNLQGIGETQYFGPGTRLLVL.

V and J are TRBV6-5 and TRBJ2-1, with D tentatively TRBD1 (5 bases). CDR1 is MNHEY and CDR2 is SVGAGI in the germline V gene. The CDR3 spans 14 residues. V was pared by 6 bases and J by 5 bases, with 14 bases between. CDR3: CASSPTGTHNEQFF. The CDR3 DNA is TGTGCCAGCAGCCCTACAGGAACTCACAATGAGCAGTTCTTC.

This chain links TRBV28 with TRBJ2-7; 7 nucleotides line up with TRBD2. V trimming: 7 bases; J trimming: 0 bases; junction bases outside the gene matches: 6. The CDR3 has 14 amino acids. Looked up from germline, CDR1 is MDHEN and CDR2 is SYDVKM. The CDR3 spells CASIPSGASYEQYF. The CDR3 bases are TGTGCCAGCATTCCGAGCGGGGCCTCCTACGAGCAGTACTTC.

The genes are TRBV10-3 and TRBJ2-7; either TRBD1 or TRBD2 may supply D (5 bases each). Between the trimmed V and J ends, which lost 4 bases and 1 base, there was a span of 17 bases. CDR3 length: 16 amino acids. Germline V CDR1 and CDR2: ENHRY, SYGVKD. CDR3 amino acids: CAISVSRQGVSYEQYF. As DNA, the CDR3 is TGTGCCATCAGTGTATCACGGCAGGGAGTATCCTACGAGCAGTACTTC.

This sequence joins TRBV28 and TRBJ1-3; no reliable D call. Germline CDR1 is MDHEN and CDR2 is SYDVKM. This CDR3 has 15 residues. V lost 5 bases and J lost 0, with 11 bases in between. Here the CDR3 DNA reads TGTGCCAGCAGTCCCCCGGAGGTCTCTGGAAACACCATATATTTT. It yields the protein CASSPPEVSGNTIYF.

This clone was counted a few times. The chain uses TRBV29-1 and TRBJ1-2; 8 bases align to TRBD1. The CDR3 runs to 16 residues. Germline lookup yields CDR1 SQVTM and CDR2 ANQGSEA. Losses at the gene ends were 3 bases for V and 6 bases for J; bases not matched to a gene: 15. The CDR3 sequence is CSVDGRGRQGQDGYTF. CDR3 bases: TGCAGCGTTGATGGTAGGGGGAGACAGGGACAGGATGGCTACACCTTC.

This clone has only a few counts. The gene calls are TRBV5-1 and TRBJ1-5, with TRBD1 identical over 7 bases. Germline V gives CDR1 SGHRS, CDR2 YFSETQ. Trimming cost V 5 bases and J 3 bases; bases outside gene matches: 8. This CDR3 comprises 15 residues. This CDR3 reads CASSYQGGDNQPQHF. DNA of the CDR3: TGCGCCAGCAGTTATCAGGGGGGTGACAATCAGCCCCAGCATTTT.

The chain is built from TRBV5-1 and TRBJ1-3, with a tentative D call TRBD1 (5 bases). V gave up 4 bases and J gave up 0 bases, with 8 bases separating them. This CDR3 comprises 14 residues. Per germline, CDR1 SGHRS and CDR2 YFSETQ. The CDR3 spells CASSPQGSGNTIYF. The CDR3 DNA follows: TGCGCCAGCAGCCCTCAGGGCTCTGGAAACACCATATATTTT.

Comments on this clone: Distinct nucleotide sequences in the sample also encode this CDR3. The chain links TRBV30 to TRBJ2-1, with TRBD2 identical over 7 bases. The CDR3 loop spans 12 amino acids. CDR1 and CDR2 (germline): GTSNPN, SVGIG (reference sequence). Germline trimming cut 2 bases from V and 9 bases from J; bases unmatched to any gene: 4. The CDR3 spells CAWSRLAGEQFF. Written as DNA, the CDR3 is TGTGCCTGGAGTCGACTAGCAGGTGAGCAGTTCTTC.

The genes are TRBV27 and TRBJ2-5, with TRBD2 matching over 13 bases. The CDR3 contains 15 residues. J lost 2 bases, V lost 4 bases, and 1 base had no gene match. Looked up from germline, CDR1 is MNHEY and CDR2 is SMNVEV (reference sequence). The CDR3 region is CASSSGLAGQETQYF. DNA of the CDR3: TGTGCCAGCAGTTCGGGACTAGCGGGGCAAGAGACCCAGTACTTC.

The rearrangement links TRBV28 to TRBJ1-6, with D possibly matching TRBD1 (5 bases). Trimming removed 5 bases at V and 8 bases at J, with 13 bases between. The CDR3 loop spans 14 amino acids. CDR1 is MDHEN, CDR2 SYDVKM, per germline. CDR3 protein: CASSPGTPHSPLHF. CDR3 DNA: TGTGCCAGCAGTCCCGGGACGCCGCATTCACCCCTCCACTTT.

The CDR3 DNA reads as TGTGCCAGCAGTTACAAGAGAGATTCACCCCTCCACTTT. Translated, it gives CASSYKRDSPLHF. This chain connects TRBV11-1 to TRBJ1-6; no clear D. The CDR3 is made up of 13 amino acids. Trimming took 6 bases from V and 8 from J, leaving 11 bases between them. Germline lookup yields CDR1 SGHAT and CDR2 FQDESV (reference sequence).

This clone was seen more than once but under ten times. This chain connects TRBV14 to TRBJ1-1, with a weak D call TRBD1 (6 bases). V dropped 0 bases and J dropped 11 bases, with 10 bases sitting between them. This CDR3 is 12 amino acids long. Germline V gives CDR1 SGHDN, CDR2 FVKESK. CDR3 sequence reads: CASSQDWGLAFF. CDR3 DNA sequence: TGTGCCAGCAGCCAAGATTGGGGGCTCGCTTTCTTT.

In this sample, this clone turned up a few times. V gene TRBV11-2 combines with J gene TRBJ2-1; 7 bases fit TRBD1. CDR1 and CDR2 from the germline V gene are SGHAT and FQNNGV. There are 15 residues in the CDR3. V lost 5 bases to trimming and J lost 1 base; unmatched junction nucleotides: 5. CDR3 sequence (DNA): TGTGCCAGCAGCCCGACAGGGTTATCCTACAATGAGCAGTTCTTC. It is translated as CASSPTGLSYNEQFF.

The chain recombines TRBV7-2 with TRBJ2-7; 7 bases align to TRBD1. The junction had 7 bases not matched to a gene; V was cut back by 1 base and J by 7 bases. Germline V lookup: CDR1 SGHTA, CDR2 FQGNSA. The CDR3 spans 14 residues. CDR3 nucleotide sequence: TGTGCCAGCAGCTTAGTTCGGGGACAGAAGGAGCAGTACTTC. Translating it yields CASSLVRGQKEQYF.